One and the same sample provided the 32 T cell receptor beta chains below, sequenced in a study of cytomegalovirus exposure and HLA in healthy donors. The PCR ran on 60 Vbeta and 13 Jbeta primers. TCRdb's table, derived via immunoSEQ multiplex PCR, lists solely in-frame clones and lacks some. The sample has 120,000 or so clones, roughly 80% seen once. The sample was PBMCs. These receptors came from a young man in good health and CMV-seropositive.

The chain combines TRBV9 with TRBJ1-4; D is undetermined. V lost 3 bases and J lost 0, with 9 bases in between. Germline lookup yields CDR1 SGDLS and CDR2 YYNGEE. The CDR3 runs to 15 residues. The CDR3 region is CASSARGSTNEKLFF. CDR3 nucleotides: TGTGCCAGCAGCGCTCGGGGTTCAACTAATGAAAAACTGTTTTTT.

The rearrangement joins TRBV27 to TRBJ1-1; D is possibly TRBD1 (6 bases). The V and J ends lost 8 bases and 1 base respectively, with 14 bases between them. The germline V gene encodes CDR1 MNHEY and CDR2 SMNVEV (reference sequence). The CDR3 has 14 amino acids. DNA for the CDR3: TGTGCCAGCTCGTGGGGCAGGGGGAACACTGAAGCTTTCTTT. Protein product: CASSWGRGNTEAFF.

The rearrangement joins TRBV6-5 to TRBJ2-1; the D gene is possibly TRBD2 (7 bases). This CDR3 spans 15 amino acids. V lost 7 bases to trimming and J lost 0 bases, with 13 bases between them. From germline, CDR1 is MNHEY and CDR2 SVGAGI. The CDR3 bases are TGTGCCAGCACCGATGGGGGGGCCTCCTACAATGAGCAGTTCTTC. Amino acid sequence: CASTDGGASYNEQFF.

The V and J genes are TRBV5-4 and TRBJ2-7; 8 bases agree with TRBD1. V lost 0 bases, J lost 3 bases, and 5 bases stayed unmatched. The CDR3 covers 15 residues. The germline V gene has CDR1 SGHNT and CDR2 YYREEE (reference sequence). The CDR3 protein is CASSLGGQGLYEQYF. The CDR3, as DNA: TGTGCCAGCAGCTTGGGAGGACAGGGTCTCTACGAGCAGTACTTC.

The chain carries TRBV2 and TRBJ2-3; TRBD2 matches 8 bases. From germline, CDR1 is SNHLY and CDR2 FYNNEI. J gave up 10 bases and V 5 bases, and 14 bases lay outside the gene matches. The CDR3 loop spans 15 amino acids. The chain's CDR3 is CASSLGYWTSSAQYF. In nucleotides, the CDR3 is TGTGCCAGCAGTTTGGGTTATTGGACTAGCAGTGCGCAGTATTTT.

Here the CDR3 DNA reads TGCGCCAGCAGCCAAACGACAGGGGACGGTGACACTGAAGCTTTCTTT. As protein: CASSQTTGDGDTEAFF. V usage is TRBV4-1 and J usage is TRBJ1-1; 8 nucleotides line up with TRBD1. This CDR3 comprises 16 residues. The J segment lost 3 bases and the V segment lost 2 bases, leaving 8 bases of the junction unmatched. CDR1 and CDR2 from the germline V gene are MGHRA and YSYEKL.

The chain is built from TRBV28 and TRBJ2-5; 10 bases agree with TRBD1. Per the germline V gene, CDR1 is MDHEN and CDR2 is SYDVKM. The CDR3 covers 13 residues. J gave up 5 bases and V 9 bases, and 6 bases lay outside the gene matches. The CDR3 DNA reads TGTGCCAGTAGGACAGGGGGAAAGGAGACCCAGTACTTC. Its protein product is CASRTGGKETQYF.

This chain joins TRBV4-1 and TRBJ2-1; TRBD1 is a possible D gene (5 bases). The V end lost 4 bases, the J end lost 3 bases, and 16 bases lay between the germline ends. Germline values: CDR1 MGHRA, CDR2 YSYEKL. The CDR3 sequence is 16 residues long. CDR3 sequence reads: CASSRRFEDIYNEQFF. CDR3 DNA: TGCGCCAGCAGCCGCCGCTTTGAGGACATCTACAATGAGCAGTTCTTC.

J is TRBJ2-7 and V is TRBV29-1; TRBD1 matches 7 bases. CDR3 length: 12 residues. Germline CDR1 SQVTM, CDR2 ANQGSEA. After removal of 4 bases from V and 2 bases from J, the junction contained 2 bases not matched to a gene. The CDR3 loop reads CSVGDSAYEQYF. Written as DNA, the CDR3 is TGCAGCGTTGGGGACAGCGCCTACGAGCAGTACTTC.

CDR3 sequence: CASSSSVSEQYF. CDR3 DNA sequence: TGTGCCAGTAGTTCGTCAGTCTCTGAGCAGTACTTC. The chain links TRBV19 to TRBJ2-7; D is ambiguous. The germline V gene has CDR1 LNHDA and CDR2 SQIVND (reference sequence). The CDR3 is made up of 12 amino acids. Deletions cut 5 bases from V and 7 bases from J, with 12 bases between.

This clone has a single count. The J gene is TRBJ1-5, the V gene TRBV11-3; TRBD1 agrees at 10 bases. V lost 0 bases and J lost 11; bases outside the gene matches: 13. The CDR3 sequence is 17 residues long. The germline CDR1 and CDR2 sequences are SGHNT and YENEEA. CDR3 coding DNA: TGTGCCAGCAGCTTAGATCGGCCTAAGGGACAGGGGAAGACCCAGCATTTT. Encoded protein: CASSLDRPKGQGKTQHF.

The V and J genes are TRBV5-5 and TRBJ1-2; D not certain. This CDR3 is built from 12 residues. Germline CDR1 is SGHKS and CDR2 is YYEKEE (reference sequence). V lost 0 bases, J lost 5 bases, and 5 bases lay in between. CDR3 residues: CASSLELYGYTF. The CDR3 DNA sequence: TGTGCCAGCAGCTTGGAACTATATGGCTACACCTTC.

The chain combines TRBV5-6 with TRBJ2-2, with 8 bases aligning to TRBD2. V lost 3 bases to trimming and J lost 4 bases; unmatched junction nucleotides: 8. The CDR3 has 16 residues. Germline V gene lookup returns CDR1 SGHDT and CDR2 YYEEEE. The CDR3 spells CASSSGGFFPTGELFF. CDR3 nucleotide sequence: TGTGCCAGCAGCTCGGGGGGGTTCTTCCCCACCGGGGAGCTGTTTTTT.

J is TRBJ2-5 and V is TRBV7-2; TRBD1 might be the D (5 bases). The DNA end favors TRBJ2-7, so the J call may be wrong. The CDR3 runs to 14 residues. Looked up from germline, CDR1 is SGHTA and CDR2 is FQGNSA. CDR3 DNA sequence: TGTGCCAGCAGCACCTACCAGGGCTCCTACGAGCAGTACTTC. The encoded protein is CASSTYQGSYEQYF.

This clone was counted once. CDR3 residues: CASSPRRQGNYGYTF. The CDR3, as DNA: TGTGCCAGCAGCCCCCGTCGACAGGGGAACTATGGCTACACCTTC. This chain connects TRBV11-2 to TRBJ1-2, with 8 bases that match TRBD1. Germline CDR1 SGHAT, CDR2 FQNNGV. With 5 bases clipped from V and 2 bases from J, the junction kept 7 bases outside the gene matches. This CDR3 spans 15 amino acids.

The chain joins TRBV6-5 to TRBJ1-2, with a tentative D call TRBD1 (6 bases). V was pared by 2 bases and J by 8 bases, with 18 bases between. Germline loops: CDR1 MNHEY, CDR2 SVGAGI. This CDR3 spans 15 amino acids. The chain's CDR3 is CASSYDGWGRGGYTF. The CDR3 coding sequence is TGTGCCAGCAGTTACGACGGGTGGGGGCGAGGAGGCTACACCTTC.

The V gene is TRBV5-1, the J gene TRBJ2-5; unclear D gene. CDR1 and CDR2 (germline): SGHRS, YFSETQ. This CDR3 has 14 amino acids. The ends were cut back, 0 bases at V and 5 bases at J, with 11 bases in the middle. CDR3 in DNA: TGCGCCAGCAGCTTGGTCTTAGAGGCGGAGACCCAGTACTTC. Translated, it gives CASSLVLEAETQYF.

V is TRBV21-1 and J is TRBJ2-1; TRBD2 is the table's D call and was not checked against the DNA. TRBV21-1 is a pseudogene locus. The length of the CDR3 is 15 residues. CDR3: CASSTAGGSYNEQFF. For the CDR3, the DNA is TGTGCCAGCAGCACCGCGGGGGGTTCGTACAATGAGCAGTTCTTC.

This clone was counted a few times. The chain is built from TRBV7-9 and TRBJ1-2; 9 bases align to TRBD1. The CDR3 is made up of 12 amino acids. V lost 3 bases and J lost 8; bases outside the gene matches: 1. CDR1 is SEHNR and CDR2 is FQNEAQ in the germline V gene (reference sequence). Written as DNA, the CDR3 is TGTGCCAGCAGCTTGGACAGGGGAGGCTACACCTTC. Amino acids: CASSLDRGGYTF.

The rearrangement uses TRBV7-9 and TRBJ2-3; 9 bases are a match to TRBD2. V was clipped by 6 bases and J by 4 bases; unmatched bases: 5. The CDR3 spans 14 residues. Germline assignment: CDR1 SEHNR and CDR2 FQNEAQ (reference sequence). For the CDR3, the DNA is TGTGCCAGCAGTGCGCGGGGGGGCCCAGATACGCAGTATTTT. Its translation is CASSARGGPDTQYF.

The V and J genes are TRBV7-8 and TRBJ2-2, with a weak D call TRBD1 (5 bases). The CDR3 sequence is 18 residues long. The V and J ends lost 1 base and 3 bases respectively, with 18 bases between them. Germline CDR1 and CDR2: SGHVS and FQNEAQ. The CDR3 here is CASSLVVVSLRDTGELFF. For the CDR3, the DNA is TGTGCCAGCAGCTTAGTAGTAGTTAGTCTCAGGGACACCGGGGAGCTGTTTTTT. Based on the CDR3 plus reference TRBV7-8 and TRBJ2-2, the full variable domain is GAGVSQSPRYKVAKRGQDVALRCDPISGHVSLFWYQQALGQGPEFLTYFQNEAQLDKSGLPSDRFFAERPEGSVSTLKIQRTQQEDSAVYLCASSLVVVSLRDTGELFFGEGSRLTVL.

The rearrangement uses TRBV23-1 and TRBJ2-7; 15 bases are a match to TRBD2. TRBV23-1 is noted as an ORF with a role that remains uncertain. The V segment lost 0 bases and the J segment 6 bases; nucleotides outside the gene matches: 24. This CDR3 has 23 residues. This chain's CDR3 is CASSQSRGRGTSGRTQFVCEQYF. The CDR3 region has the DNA TGCGCCAGCAGTCAATCGAGGGGTCGGGGGACTAGCGGGAGGACTCAATTTGTCTGCGAGCAGTACTTC.

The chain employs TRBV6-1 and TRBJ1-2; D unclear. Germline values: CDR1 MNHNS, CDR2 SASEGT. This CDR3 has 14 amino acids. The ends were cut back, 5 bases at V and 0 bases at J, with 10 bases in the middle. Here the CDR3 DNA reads TGTGCCAGCAGTCACAGAATTCCTAACTATGGCTACACCTTC. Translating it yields CASSHRIPNYGYTF.

Written as DNA, the CDR3 is TGCGCCAGCAGCTTGCCGACAGGGCACTACGAGCAGTACTTC. Encoded protein: CASSLPTGHYEQYF. The chain joins TRBV5-1 to TRBJ2-7; 7 positions agree with TRBD1. The germline V gene has CDR1 SGHRS and CDR2 YFSETQ. The CDR3 extends over 14 amino acids. After removal of 1 base from V and 3 bases from J, the junction contained 4 bases not matched to a gene.

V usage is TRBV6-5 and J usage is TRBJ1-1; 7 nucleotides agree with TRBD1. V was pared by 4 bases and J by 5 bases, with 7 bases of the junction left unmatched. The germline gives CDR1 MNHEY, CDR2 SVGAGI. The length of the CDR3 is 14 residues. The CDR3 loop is CASSLDRASTEAFF. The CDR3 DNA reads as TGTGCCAGCAGTTTAGACAGGGCGTCTACTGAAGCTTTCTTT.

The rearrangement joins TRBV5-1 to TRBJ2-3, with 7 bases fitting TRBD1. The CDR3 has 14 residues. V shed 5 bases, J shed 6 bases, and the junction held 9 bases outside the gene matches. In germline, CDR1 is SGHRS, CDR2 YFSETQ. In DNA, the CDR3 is TGCGCCAGCAGAGTTCAAGGGGGCGGTGATACGCAGTATTTT. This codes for CASRVQGGGDTQYF.

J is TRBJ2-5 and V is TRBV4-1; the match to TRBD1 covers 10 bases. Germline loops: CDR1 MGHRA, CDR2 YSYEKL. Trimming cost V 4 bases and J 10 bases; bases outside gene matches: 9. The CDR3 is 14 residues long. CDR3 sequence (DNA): TGCGCCAGCAGCCGCGGACAGGGGGAGAAGGGCCAGTACTTC. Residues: CASSRGQGEKGQYF.

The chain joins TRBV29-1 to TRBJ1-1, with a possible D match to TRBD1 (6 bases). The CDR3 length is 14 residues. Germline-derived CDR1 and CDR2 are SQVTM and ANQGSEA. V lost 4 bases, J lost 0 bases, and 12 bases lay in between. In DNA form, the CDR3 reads TGCAGCGTTGGACCGGGACACTTGAACACTGAAGCTTTCTTT. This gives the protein CSVGPGHLNTEAFF.

The CDR3 is CASSTRTANYGYTF. The CDR3 DNA sequence: TGTGCCAGCAGCACCCGGACAGCTAACTATGGCTACACCTTC. The chain uses TRBV7-9 and TRBJ1-2; tentatively, D is TRBD1 (6 bases). The germline CDR1 and CDR2 sequences are SEHNR and FQNEAQ (reference sequence). Between the trimmed V and J ends, which lost 5 bases and 0 bases, there was a span of 10 bases. This CDR3 comprises 14 residues. Full variable domain (rest looked up from reference TRBV7-9 and TRBJ1-2): DTGVSQNPRHKITKRGQNVTFRCDPISEHNRLYWYRQTLGQGPEFLTYFQNEAQLEKSRLLSDRFSAERPKGSFSTLEIQRTEQGDSAMYLCASSTRTANYGYTFGSGTRLTVV.

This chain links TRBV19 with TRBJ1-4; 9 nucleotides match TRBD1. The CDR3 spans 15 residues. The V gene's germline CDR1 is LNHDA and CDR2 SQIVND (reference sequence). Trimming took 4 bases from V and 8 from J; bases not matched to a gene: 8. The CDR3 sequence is CASSTWDRVKEKLFF. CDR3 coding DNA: TGTGCCAGTAGTACCTGGGACAGGGTGAAAGAAAAACTGTTTTTT.

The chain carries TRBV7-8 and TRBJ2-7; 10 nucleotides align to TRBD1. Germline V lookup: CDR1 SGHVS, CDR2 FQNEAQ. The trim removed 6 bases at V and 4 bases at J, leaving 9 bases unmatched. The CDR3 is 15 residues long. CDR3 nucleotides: TGTGCCAGCAGTTTGACAGGGGGCAGAGAGTACGAGCAGTACTTC. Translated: CASSLTGGREYEQYF.

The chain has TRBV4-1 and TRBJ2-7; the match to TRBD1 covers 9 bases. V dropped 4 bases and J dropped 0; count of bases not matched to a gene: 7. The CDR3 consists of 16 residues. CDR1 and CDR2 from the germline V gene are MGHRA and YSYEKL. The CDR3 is CASSLQTGGSSYEQYF. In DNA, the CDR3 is TGCGCCAGCAGCCTTCAGACAGGGGGGAGCTCCTACGAGCAGTACTTC.